The sequence of this T cell receptor (beta chain) was determined in a study of T cells in Graves' hyperthyroidism and ophthalmopathy. Study-level points and caveats: Blood shared most expanded thyroid clonotypes above 0.001. Through a model of 13 V-J features, ophthalmopathy was separated from stable hyperthyroidism.

On the basis of clinical symptoms, serum thyroxine and TRAb, thyroid ultrasound and orbital computed tomography, diagnoses were made. PBMCs were sourced from roughly 9.7 ml fresh peripheral blood. Amplified TCR beta CDR3 regions came from RNA transcripts. TCR CDR3 regions were first amplified by RT-PCR with HTBI primers. TCRdb processed the multiplex PCR reads anew with MiXCR; each CDR3 protein has one entry. There are about 520,000 distinct CDR3 sequences in the sample; roughly a quarter occur only once, and around 11% lies in the top ten. In regard to this clonotype: Its antigen is not identified.

The clonotype was recovered from a woman in her 30s with Graves' ophthalmopathy. Sequencing was done on a sample of blood.

Written as DNA, the CDR3 is TGTGCCAGCAGCCAAGGACAGGTGGACAATCAGCCCCAGCATTTT. Protein sequence: CASSQGQVDNQPQHF. The chain couples TRBV3-1 to TRBJ1-5; D might be TRBD1 (6 bases). V lost 1 base to trimming and J lost 3 bases, with 10 bases between them. Germline V gene data show CDR1 as LGHDT and CDR2 as YNNKEL (reference sequence). The CDR3 is 15 residues long.